These T cell receptor beta chains were read from a single sample in a study of T-cell memory formation after mild COVID-19. TCRdb redid the calling of the 5' RACE reads with MiXCR, one entry per CDR3 protein. The table shows about 430,000 distinct CDR3 sequences, with 15% to 20% occurring only once. Sequenced sample: PBMCs or a T cell subset sorted from them (not recorded which). These TCRs come from a man aged 18 to 30 who had mild COVID-19 (a few samples of this study predate the infection). Cell type and time point are not known. Both conserved end residues are part of each CDR3. Fields, in order: clone size, J gene, V gene, D gene, CDR3 DNA, CDR3 protein. A D gene is named only where the DNA matches it firmly. Not every row has a clone size; where given, it reads once, few, many or a size class.

>.|TRBJ1-1|TRBV4-2|.
TGTGCCAGCAGCCTGCTGGGGGGGAGGAACACTGAAGCTTTCTTT
CASSLLGGRNTEAFF
>many|TRBJ2-3|TRBV4-1|.
TGCGCCAGCAGCCAAGTTCACGGTTGGTTAGATACGCAGTATTTT
CASSQVHGWLDTQYF
>few|TRBJ1-2|TRBV20-1|TRBD1
TGCAGTGCTACCCCTCTAAAACGGACAGGGAGAAGGGATGGCTACACCTTC
CSATPLKRTGRRDGYTF
>few|TRBJ1-6|TRBV27|TRBD1
TGTGCCAGCGGGTCCGGGACAGCGAATTCACCCCTCCACTTT
CASGSGTANSPLHF
>.|TRBJ1-1|TRBV5-1|TRBD1
TGCGCCAGCAGCGTACAGGGGATCGCTGAAGCTTTCTTT
CASSVQGIAEAFF
>few|TRBJ2-5|TRBV12-3/TRBV12-4|TRBD2
TGTGCCAGCAGTTCCCAGGCGGGGGGCTTAGAGACCCAGTACTTC
CASSSQAGGLETQYF
>.|TRBJ1-6|TRBV6-5|TRBD1
TGTGCCAGCAGGAGGACAGGGGATTCACCCCTCCACTTT
CASRRTGDSPLHF
>.|TRBJ1-5|TRBV12-3/TRBV12-4|.
TGTGCCAGCAGACCGGGCAACCGGAACAATCAGCACCAGCATTTT
CASRPGNRNNQHQHF
>.|TRBJ1-1|TRBV10-3|TRBD1
TGTGCCATCAGTGCGCAGGGGGTGAACACTGAAGCTTTCTTT
CAISAQGVNTEAFF
>.|TRBJ2-1|TRBV6-6|.
TGTGCCAGCAGCTCCAAAGATGAGCAGTTCTTC
CASSSKDEQFF
>.|TRBJ2-7|TRBV5-1|TRBD1
TGCGCCAGCAGCCTTTGGGACAGGGCTTCCTACGAGCAGTACTTC
CASSLWDRASYEQYF
>.|TRBJ1-3|TRBV12-3/TRBV12-4|.
TGTGCCAGCCGTACCGACCGACTGAGCTCTGGAAACACCATATATTTT
CASRTDRLSSGNTIYF
>few|TRBJ1-1|TRBV5-6|TRBD1
TGTGCCAGCAGCTTGCCCGGACAGGGCTTGAACACTGAAGCTTTCTTT
CASSLPGQGLNTEAFF
>.|TRBJ2-1|TRBV14|TRBD2
TGTGCCAGCAGCCCCCGGGGCGGGGGATTTTCCTACAATGAGCAGTTCTTC
CASSPRGGGFSYNEQFF
>.|TRBJ1-1|TRBV12-3/TRBV12-4|.
TGTGCCAGCAGGGAAACCGGGACATGGTATCGAGCTTTCTTT
CASRETGTWYRAFF
>.|TRBJ2-2|TRBV12-3/TRBV12-4|TRBD1
TGTGCCAGCAGTGGCAGGACAGGAAACACCGGGGAGCTGTTTTTT
CASSGRTGNTGELFF
>few|TRBJ2-3|TRBV5-1|TRBD1
TGCGCCAGCAGCCCAGGGGGAATAGATACGCAGTATTTT
CASSPGGIDTQYF
>once|TRBJ1-4|TRBV10-3|.
TGTGCCATCAGTGAGCTCTCACCCAAATCGGCGGAAAAACTGTTTTTT
CAISELSPKSAEKLFF
>.|TRBJ1-1|TRBV12-3/TRBV12-4|.
TGTGCCAGCAGTACCCAGACTAACTGGGGCACTGAAGCTTTCTTT
CASSTQTNWGTEAFF
>.|TRBJ2-1|TRBV6-2/TRBV6-3|.
TGTGCCAGCAGTAATTCCAGGGAGTGGAATGAGCAGTTCTTC
CASSNSREWNEQFF
>.|TRBJ2-5|TRBV12-3/TRBV12-4|TRBD1
TGTGCCAGCAGTGATATCGGGACAGGGGTAGAGACCCAGTACTTC
CASSDIGTGVETQYF
>.|TRBJ2-5|TRBV4-2|TRBD2
TGTGCCAGCAGCCAAGGAGTACTAGCGGGGGCCCAAGAGACCCAGTACTTC
CASSQGVLAGAQETQYF
>.|TRBJ2-2|TRBV5-1|TRBD2
TGCGCCAGCAGCTTTACGGCTAGCGGGGCAACGAACACCGGGGAGCTGTTTTTT
CASSFTASGATNTGELFF
>.|TRBJ2-7|TRBV6-2/TRBV6-3|.
TGTGCCAGCAGTTACGAGGCAGGGTACTCCTACGAGCAGTACTTC
CASSYEAGYSYEQYF
>few|TRBJ1-2|TRBV7-9|.
TGTGCCAGCAGTGAGCGGGGGATAATCTATGGCTACACCTTC
CASSERGIIYGYTF
>.|TRBJ1-4|TRBV4-1|.
TGCGCCAGCAGCCAAGCCGGGGGGCCTAATGAAAAACTGTTTTTT
CASSQAGGPNEKLFF
>.|TRBJ1-2|TRBV2|.
TGTGCCAGCAGGGGCCTACAGGGAAGCTATGGCTACACCTTC
CASRGLQGSYGYTF
>.|TRBJ1-5|TRBV9|.
TGTGCCAGCAGCGTAGGATCTGCGGTCCTTGGTCAGCCCCAGCATTTT
CASSVGSAVLGQPQHF
>.|TRBJ1-4|TRBV12-3/TRBV12-4|TRBD1
TGTGCCAGCACAGGACAGGGGGTAGGGGAAAAACTGTTTTTT
CASTGQGVGEKLFF
>few|TRBJ2-5|TRBV24-1|TRBD1
TGTGCCACCAGTGAGTCACAGGGGGCTGAGACCCAGTACTTC
CATSESQGAETQYF
>few|TRBJ2-7|TRBV7-6|.
TGTGCCAGCAGTTGGGGGGGCCCTAGGAACTACGAGCAGTACTTC
CASSWGGPRNYEQYF
>.|TRBJ1-1|TRBV6-4|.
TGTGCCAGCAGTGAAGGGCTCGACACTGAAGCTTTCTTT
CASSEGLDTEAFF